This T cell receptor beta chain was captured by sequencing in a study of blood T cell repertoires in COVID-19. In the original analysis: Reference gene primer amplification gave estimated nucleated cell counts. This table comes from immunoSEQ multiplex PCR, and its TCRdb copy is limited to in-frame clones, with some not included. V and J calls and clone size are as listed in that table; D and trimming were resolved from the DNA. The repertoire includes 300,000 to 350,000 clones, roughly 90% of them detected once, and 7% to 8% sits in the top ten. Germline V gene lookup returns CDR1 ENHRY and CDR2 SYGVKD. J lost 7 bases, V lost 6 bases, and 10 bases had no gene match. The CDR3 sequence is 14 residues long.

Sequencing was carried out using peripheral blood. The rearrangement links TRBV10-3 to TRBJ2-7; TRBD1 agrees at 9 bases. This clonotype originated in a woman in her 70s with COVID-19, enrolled during active disease. The CDR3 coding sequence is TGTGCCATCAGCGTGGACAGGGGTTCGGGTGAGCAGTACTTC. It is translated as CAISVDRGSGEQYF.